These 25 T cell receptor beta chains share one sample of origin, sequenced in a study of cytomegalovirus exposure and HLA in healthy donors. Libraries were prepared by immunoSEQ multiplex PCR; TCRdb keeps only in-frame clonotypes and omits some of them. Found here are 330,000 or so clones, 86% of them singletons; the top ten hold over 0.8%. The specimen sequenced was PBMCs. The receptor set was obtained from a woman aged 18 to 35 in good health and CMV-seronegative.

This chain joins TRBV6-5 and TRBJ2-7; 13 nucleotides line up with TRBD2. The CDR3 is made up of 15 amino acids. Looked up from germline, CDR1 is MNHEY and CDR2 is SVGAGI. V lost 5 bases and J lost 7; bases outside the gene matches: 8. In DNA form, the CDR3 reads TGTGCCAGCAGTCACACTAGCGGGAGGGCCCGGGAGCAGTACTTC. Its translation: CASSHTSGRAREQYF.

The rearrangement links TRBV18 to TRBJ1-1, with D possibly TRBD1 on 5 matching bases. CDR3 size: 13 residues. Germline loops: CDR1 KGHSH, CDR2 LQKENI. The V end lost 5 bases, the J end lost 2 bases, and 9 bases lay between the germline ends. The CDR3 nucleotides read TGTGCCAGCTCATCGACAGTAAACACTGAAGCTTTCTTT. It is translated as CASSSTVNTEAFF.

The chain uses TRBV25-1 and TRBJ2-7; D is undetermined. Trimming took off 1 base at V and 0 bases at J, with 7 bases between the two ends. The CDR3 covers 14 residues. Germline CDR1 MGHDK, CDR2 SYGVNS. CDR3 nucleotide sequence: TGTGCCAGCAGTGAATTGGCGGACTCCTACGAGCAGTACTTC. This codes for CASSELADSYEQYF.

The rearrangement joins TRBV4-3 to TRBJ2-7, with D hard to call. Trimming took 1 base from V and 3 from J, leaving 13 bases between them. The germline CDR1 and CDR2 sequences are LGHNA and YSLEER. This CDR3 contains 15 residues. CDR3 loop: CASSQGLTQVYEQYF. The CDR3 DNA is TGCGCCAGCAGCCAAGGGTTGACCCAGGTCTACGAGCAGTACTTC.

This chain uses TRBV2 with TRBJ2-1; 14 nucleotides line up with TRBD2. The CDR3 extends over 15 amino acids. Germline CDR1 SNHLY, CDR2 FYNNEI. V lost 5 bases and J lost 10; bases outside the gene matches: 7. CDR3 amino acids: CASSRGTSGSQEQFF. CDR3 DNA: TGTGCCAGCAGTAGGGGGACTAGCGGGAGTCAGGAGCAGTTCTTC. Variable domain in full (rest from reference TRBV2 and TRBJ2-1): EPEVTQTPSHQVTQMGQEVILRCVPISNHLYFYWYRQILGQKVEFLVSFYNNEISEKSEIFDDQFSVERPDGSNFTLKIRSTKLEDSAMYFCASSRGTSGSQEQFFGPGTRLTVL.

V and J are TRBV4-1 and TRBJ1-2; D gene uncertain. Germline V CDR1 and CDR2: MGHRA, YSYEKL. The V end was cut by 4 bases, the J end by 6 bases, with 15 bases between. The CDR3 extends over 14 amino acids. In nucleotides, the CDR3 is TGCGCCAGCAGCCGAGGCGAGGGTAGCGATGGCTACACCTTC. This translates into CASSRGEGSDGYTF.

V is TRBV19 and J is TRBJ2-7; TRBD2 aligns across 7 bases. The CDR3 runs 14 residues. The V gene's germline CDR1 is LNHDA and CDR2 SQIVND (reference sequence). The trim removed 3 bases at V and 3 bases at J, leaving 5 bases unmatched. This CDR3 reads CASSMGGENYEQYF. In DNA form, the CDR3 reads TGTGCCAGTAGTATGGGAGGGGAAAACTACGAGCAGTACTTC.

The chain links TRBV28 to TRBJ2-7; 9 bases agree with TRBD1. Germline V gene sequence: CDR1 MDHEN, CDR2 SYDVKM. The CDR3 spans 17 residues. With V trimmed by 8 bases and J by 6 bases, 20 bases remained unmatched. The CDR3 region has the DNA TGTGCCAGCGGGGGCGGATCTGGGACAGGGAGCCTACGCGAGCAGTACTTC. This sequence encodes CASGGGSGTGSLREQYF.

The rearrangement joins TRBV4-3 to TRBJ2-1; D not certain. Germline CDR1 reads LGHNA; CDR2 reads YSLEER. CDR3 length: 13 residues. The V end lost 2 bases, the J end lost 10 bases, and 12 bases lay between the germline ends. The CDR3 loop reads CASSQYLAGEQFF. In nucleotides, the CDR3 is TGCGCCAGCAGCCAATATTTAGCTGGGGAGCAGTTCTTC.

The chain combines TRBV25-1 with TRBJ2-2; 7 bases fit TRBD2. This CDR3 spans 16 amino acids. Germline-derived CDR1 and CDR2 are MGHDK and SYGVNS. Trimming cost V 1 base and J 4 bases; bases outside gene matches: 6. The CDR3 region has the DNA TGTGCCAGCAGTGAATGGGAAGCGGGGTCCACCGGGGAGCTGTTTTTT. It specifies CASSEWEAGSTGELFF.

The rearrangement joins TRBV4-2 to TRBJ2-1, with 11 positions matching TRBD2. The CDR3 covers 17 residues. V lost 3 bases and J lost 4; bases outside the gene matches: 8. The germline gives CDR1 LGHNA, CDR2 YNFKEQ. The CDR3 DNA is TGTGCCAGCAGCCAGGATAGCGGGGGGGGAGTTTACAATGAGCAGTTCTTC. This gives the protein CASSQDSGGGVYNEQFF.

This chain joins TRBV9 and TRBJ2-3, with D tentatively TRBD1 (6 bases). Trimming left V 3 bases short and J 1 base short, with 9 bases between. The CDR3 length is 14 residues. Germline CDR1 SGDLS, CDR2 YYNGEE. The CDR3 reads CASSEGGGTDTQYF. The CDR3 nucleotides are TGTGCCAGCAGCGAAGGGGGTGGCACAGATACGCAGTATTTT.

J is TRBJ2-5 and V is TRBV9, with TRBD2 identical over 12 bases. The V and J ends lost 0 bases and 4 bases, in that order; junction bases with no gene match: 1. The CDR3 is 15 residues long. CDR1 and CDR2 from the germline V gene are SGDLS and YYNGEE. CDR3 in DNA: TGTGCCAGCAGCGTAGAGGGACTAGCGGGAGAGACCCAGTACTTC. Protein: CASSVEGLAGETQYF.

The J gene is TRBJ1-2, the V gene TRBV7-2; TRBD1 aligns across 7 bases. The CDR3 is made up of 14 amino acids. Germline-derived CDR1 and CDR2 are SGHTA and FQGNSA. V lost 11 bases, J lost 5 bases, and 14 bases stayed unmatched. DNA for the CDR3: TGTGCCCGGGGGGGACCGGGACAGAGATATGGCTACACCTTC. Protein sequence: CARGGPGQRYGYTF.

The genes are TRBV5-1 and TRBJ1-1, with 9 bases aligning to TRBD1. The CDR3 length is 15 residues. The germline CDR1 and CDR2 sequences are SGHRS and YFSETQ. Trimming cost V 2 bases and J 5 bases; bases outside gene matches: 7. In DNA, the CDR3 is TGCGCCAGCAGCTTCGACAGGGGGTCGGGAACTGAAGCTTTCTTT. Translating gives CASSFDRGSGTEAFF.

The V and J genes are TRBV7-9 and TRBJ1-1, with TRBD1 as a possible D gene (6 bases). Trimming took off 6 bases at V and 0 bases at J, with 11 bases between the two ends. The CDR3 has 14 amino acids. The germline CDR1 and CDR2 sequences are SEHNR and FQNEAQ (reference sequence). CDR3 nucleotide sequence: TGTGCCAGCAGTCCAGGGGAAATGAACACTGAAGCTTTCTTT. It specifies CASSPGEMNTEAFF.

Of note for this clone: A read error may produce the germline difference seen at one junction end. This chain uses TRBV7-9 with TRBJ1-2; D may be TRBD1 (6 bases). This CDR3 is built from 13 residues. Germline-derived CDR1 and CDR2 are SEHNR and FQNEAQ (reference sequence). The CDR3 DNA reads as TGTGCCAGCAGCCCCCGGGACATCGAACCCCCCACATTC. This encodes CASSPRDIEPPTF.

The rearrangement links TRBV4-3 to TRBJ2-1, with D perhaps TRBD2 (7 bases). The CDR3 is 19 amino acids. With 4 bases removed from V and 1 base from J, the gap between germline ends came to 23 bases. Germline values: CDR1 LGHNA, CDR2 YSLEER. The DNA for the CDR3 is TGCGCCAGCAGCCTCAGGGGCAGGGGAGCGGGATTATCCTACAATGAGCAGTTCTTC. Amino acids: CASSLRGRGAGLSYNEQFF.

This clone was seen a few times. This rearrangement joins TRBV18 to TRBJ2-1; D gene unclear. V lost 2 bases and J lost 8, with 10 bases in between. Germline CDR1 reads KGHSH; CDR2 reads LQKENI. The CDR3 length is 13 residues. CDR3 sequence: CASSPVALDEQFF. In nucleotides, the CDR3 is TGTGCCAGCTCACCAGTAGCATTGGATGAGCAGTTCTTC.

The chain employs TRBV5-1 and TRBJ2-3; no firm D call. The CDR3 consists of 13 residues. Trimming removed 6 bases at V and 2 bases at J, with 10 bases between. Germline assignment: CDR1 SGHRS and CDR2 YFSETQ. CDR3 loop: CASKTSATDTQYF. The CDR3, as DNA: TGCGCCAGCAAGACCAGCGCCACAGATACGCAGTATTTT.

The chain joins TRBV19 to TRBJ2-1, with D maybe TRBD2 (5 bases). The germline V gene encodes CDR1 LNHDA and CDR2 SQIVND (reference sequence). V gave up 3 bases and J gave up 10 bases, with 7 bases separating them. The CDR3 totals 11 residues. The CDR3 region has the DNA TGTGCCAGTAGTATTAGGGAGGAGCAGTTCTTC. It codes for CASSIREEQFF.

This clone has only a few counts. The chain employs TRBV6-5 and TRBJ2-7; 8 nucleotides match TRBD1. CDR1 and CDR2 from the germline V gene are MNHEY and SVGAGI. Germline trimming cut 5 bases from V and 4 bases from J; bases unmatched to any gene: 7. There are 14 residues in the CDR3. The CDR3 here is CASSHGQGVYEQYF. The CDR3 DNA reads TGTGCCAGCAGTCACGGACAGGGAGTTTACGAGCAGTACTTC.

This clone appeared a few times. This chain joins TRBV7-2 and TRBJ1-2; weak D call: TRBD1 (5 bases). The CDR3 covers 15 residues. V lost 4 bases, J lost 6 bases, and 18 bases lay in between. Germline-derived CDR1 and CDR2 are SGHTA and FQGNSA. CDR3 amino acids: CASSSSGTGGDGYTF. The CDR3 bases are TGTGCCAGCAGCTCGAGTGGGACGGGGGGTGATGGCTACACCTTC.

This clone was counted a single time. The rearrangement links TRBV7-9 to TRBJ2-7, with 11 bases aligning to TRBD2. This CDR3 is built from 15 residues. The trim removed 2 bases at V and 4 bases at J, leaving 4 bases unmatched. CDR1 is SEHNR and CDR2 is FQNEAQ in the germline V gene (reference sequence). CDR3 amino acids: CASSLFTSGSYEQYF. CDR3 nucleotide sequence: TGTGCCAGCAGCTTATTTACTAGCGGGAGTTACGAGCAGTACTTC.

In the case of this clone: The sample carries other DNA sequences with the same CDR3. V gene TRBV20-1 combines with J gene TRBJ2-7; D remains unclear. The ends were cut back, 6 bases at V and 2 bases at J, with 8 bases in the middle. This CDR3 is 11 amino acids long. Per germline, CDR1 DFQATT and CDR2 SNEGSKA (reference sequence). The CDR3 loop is CSASIAYEQYF. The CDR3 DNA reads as TGCAGTGCCTCTATAGCCTACGAGCAGTACTTC.